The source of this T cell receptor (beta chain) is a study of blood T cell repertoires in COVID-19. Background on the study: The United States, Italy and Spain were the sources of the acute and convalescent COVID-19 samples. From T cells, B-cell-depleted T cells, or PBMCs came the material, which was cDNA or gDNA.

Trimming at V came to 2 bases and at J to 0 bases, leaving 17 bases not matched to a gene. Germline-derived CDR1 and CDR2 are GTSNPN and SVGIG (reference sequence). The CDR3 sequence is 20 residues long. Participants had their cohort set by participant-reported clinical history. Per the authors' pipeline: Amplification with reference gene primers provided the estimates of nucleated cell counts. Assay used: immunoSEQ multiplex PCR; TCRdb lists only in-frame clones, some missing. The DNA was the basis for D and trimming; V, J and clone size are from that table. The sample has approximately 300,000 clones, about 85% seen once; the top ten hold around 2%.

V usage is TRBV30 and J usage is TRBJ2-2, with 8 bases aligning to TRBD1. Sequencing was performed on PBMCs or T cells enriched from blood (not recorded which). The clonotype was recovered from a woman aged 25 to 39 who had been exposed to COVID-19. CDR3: CAWSPQSNRGFPANTGELFF. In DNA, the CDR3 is TGTGCCTGGAGTCCTCAATCCAACAGGGGGTTTCCCGCGAACACCGGGGAGCTGTTTTTT. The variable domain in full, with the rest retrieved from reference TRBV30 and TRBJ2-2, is SQTIHQWPATLVQPVGSPLSLECTVEGTSNPNLYWYRQAAGRGLQLLFYSVGIGQISSEVPQNLSASRPQDRQFILSSKKLLLSDSGFYLCAWSPQSNRGFPANTGELFFGEGSRLTVL.